The T cell receptor beta chain described here comes from a study of T cell responses to AZD1222 COVID-19 vaccine. The table came from immunoSEQ multiplex PCR; TCRdb's copy has only in-frame clones and leaves some out. The sample records 95,000 to 150,000 clones, about 89% being singletons. With regard to this clone: Its antigen is currently unknown.

Per the germline V gene, CDR1 is MDHEN and CDR2 is SYDVKM. This CDR3 contains 13 residues. Trimming took 6 bases from V and 3 from J; bases not matched to a gene: 1. Overall study results and limits: All repertoire sampling was performed exclusively after the peak T cell response. Compared with day 0, the breadth and depth of the Spike-specific TCR repertoire rose significantly after two doses of AZD1222. Donors in the cohort were predominantly white British and more often female, and clonal diversity was possibly underestimated. Seropositive status at baseline applied to only five to seven AZD1222 recipients.

The chain employs TRBV28 and TRBJ1-5; 8 nucleotides agree with TRBD1. The sequencing used peripheral blood, collected on day 0 of MenACWY control vaccination. The origin of this receptor is an adult in good health. CDR3 nucleotides: TGTGCCAGCAGGGACAGGGCCAATCAGCCCCAGCATTTT. This translates into CASRDRANQPQHF.